This entry lists 10 T cell receptor beta chains sequenced from one sample in a study of blood T cell repertoires in COVID-19. TCRdb keeps only in-frame clones here, not all; method: immunoSEQ multiplex PCR. The sample lists about 200,000 clones; more than 65% were seen once. Sequencing was carried out using PBMCs or T cells enriched from blood (not recorded which). These TCRs come from a man aged 40-55 years who had recovered from COVID-19.

The V call is TRBV5-1, the J call TRBJ1-2; 7 positions match TRBD1. This CDR3 is 16 amino acids long. V was pared by 3 bases and J by 3 bases, with 11 bases of the junction left unmatched. CDR1 SGHRS and CDR2 YFSETQ come from the germline V gene. CDR3 sequence (DNA): TGCGCCAGCAGCTCAAACCGACAGGGAGAGGACTATGGCTACACCTTC. It translates to CASSSNRQGEDYGYTF.

A word on this clone: The same CDR3 arises from other DNA sequences in this sample as well. The chain employs TRBV28 and TRBJ1-2, with 11 bases that match TRBD1. The V gene's germline CDR1 is MDHEN and CDR2 SYDVKM. J gave up 8 bases and V 2 bases, and 4 bases lay outside the gene matches. This CDR3 is 14 amino acids long. The CDR3 DNA follows: TGTGCCAGCAGTTTAGGACAGGGGGCTGGCGGCTACACCTTC. Its translation: CASSLGQGAGGYTF.

V usage is TRBV5-1 and J usage is TRBJ2-3; 7 positions agree with TRBD1. CDR1 is SGHRS and CDR2 is YFSETQ in the germline V gene. The length of the CDR3 is 12 residues. V trimming: 0 bases; J trimming: 8 bases; junction bases outside the gene matches: 0. The CDR3 DNA reads TGCGCCAGCAGCTTGGACAGGGGTACGCAGTATTTT. Protein: CASSLDRGTQYF.

The J gene is TRBJ2-7, the V gene TRBV5-1, with TRBD2 as a possible D gene (6 bases). Germline V gene lookup returns CDR1 SGHRS and CDR2 YFSETQ. Trimming took off 0 bases at V and 5 bases at J, with 15 bases between the two ends. The CDR3 spans 15 residues. The CDR3 sequence is CASSLDSGVDNEQYF. The CDR3 nucleotides read TGCGCCAGCAGCTTGGACTCGGGGGTGGATAACGAGCAGTACTTC. The whole variable domain, remainder taken from reference TRBV5-1 and TRBJ2-7, is KAGVTQTPRYLIKTRGQQVTLSCSPISGHRSVSWYQQTPGQGLQFLFEYFSETQRNKGNFPGRFSGRQFSNSRSEMNVSTLELGDSALYLCASSLDSGVDNEQYFGPGTRLTVT.

This chain joins TRBV6-5 and TRBJ1-1; D is unclear. The CDR3 sequence is 14 residues long. Germline V gene lookup returns CDR1 MNHEY and CDR2 SVGAGI. V was shortened by 2 bases and J by 7 bases, with 14 bases between the two germline ends. The CDR3 here is CASSYLIGALEAFF. Here the CDR3 DNA reads TGTGCCAGCAGTTACCTCATCGGAGCCCTTGAAGCTTTCTTT.

V gene TRBV27 combines with J gene TRBJ2-1, with 11 bases aligning to TRBD2. The length of the CDR3 is 19 residues. The V gene's germline CDR1 is MNHEY and CDR2 SMNVEV (reference sequence). V was pared by 2 bases and J by 1 base, with 10 bases of the junction left unmatched. CDR3 amino acids: CASSLLGGVAGGSYNEQFF. CDR3 coding DNA: TGTGCCAGCAGTTTACTCGGAGGGGTAGCGGGGGGGTCCTACAATGAGCAGTTCTTC.

This chain uses TRBV28 with TRBJ1-2; TRBD1 is a possible D gene (5 bases). Germline V gene data show CDR1 as MDHEN and CDR2 as SYDVKM. The V gene lost 4 bases and the J gene lost 3 bases, with 18 bases spanning the gap. The CDR3 has 16 amino acids. CDR3 nucleotides: TGTGCCAGCAGTTCAGATCCGGGACGGGGGGACTATGGCTACACCTTC. Translating gives CASSSDPGRGDYGYTF.

The chain combines TRBV7-2 with TRBJ1-2; possible D gene TRBD1, 6 bases. The CDR3 totals 13 residues. Trimming removed 7 bases from V and 0 bases from J, with 9 bases in between. CDR1 is SGHTA and CDR2 is FQGNSA in the germline V gene. CDR3 sequence (DNA): TGTGCCAGCAAAGGACAGACTAACTATGGCTACACCTTC. Its protein is CASKGQTNYGYTF.

The chain is built from TRBV9 and TRBJ2-1; 8 bases are a match to TRBD2. The CDR3 sequence is 16 residues long. After removal of 4 bases from V and 7 bases from J, the junction contained 13 bases not matched to a gene. The germline V gene encodes CDR1 SGDLS and CDR2 YYNGEE. CDR3: CASSRSSSGVGNEQFF. The CDR3 region has the DNA TGTGCCAGCAGCCGTAGTAGTAGCGGGGTTGGAAATGAGCAGTTCTTC.

The chain joins TRBV7-6 to TRBJ2-1; 9 nucleotides align to TRBD2. Germline assignment: CDR1 SGHVS and CDR2 FNYEAQ. This CDR3 spans 15 amino acids. V dropped 1 base and J dropped 3; count of bases not matched to a gene: 1. This chain's CDR3 is CASSLGSGGYNEQFF. CDR3 DNA: TGTGCCAGCAGCTTAGGTAGCGGGGGCTACAATGAGCAGTTCTTC.